One sample yielded the 29 T cell receptor beta chains listed below, sequenced in a study of cytomegalovirus exposure and HLA in healthy donors. The primer mix had 60 Vbeta and 13 Jbeta primers. Sequencing was performed with immunoSEQ multiplex PCR; in TCRdb, only in-frame clones are kept and a portion is missing. The table includes a few hundred thousand clones, approximately 80% detected once. The source material was PBMCs. These receptors all come from a girl aged 10-17 years in good health and CMV-seronegative.

V gene TRBV10-2 combines with J gene TRBJ2-7; 7 nucleotides align to TRBD2. The V and J ends lost 6 bases and 3 bases, in that order; junction bases with no gene match: 11. This CDR3 comprises 15 residues. Germline CDR1 reads WSHSY; CDR2 reads SAAADI. CDR3: CASRLAWGEVYEQYF. The CDR3 nucleotides are TGCGCCAGCAGACTAGCGTGGGGAGAGGTCTACGAGCAGTACTTC.

V usage is TRBV7-8 and J usage is TRBJ2-1; perhaps TRBD1 as D (6 bases). The V end was cut by 0 bases, the J end by 4 bases, with 7 bases between. In germline, CDR1 is SGHVS, CDR2 FQNEAQ. CDR3 length: 14 residues. For the CDR3, the DNA is TGTGCCAGCAGCTTAGCAGGGGGTTACAATGAGCAGTTCTTC. Its protein is CASSLAGGYNEQFF.

This clone was seen a few times. The chain has TRBV7-9 and TRBJ1-1; D gene uncertain. Trimming removed 5 bases at V and 3 bases at J, with 13 bases between. Germline V gene lookup returns CDR1 SEHNR and CDR2 FQNEAQ (reference sequence). The CDR3 spans 14 residues. CDR3 sequence (DNA): TGTGCCAGCAGCCCCCCAAACCGGGACACTGAAGCTTTCTTT. This translates into CASSPPNRDTEAFF.

The chain has TRBV7-9 and TRBJ2-1; TRBD1 is a possible D gene (6 bases). The CDR3 is 13 residues long. Germline lookup yields CDR1 SEHNR and CDR2 FQNEAQ (reference sequence). V lost 2 bases, J lost 10 bases, and 12 bases lay in between. In DNA form, the CDR3 reads TGTGCCAGCAGCTTATACTTAGGGACAGAGCAGTTCTTC. Its translation is CASSLYLGTEQFF.

The rearrangement uses TRBV7-2 and TRBJ1-4; weak D call: TRBD1 (6 bases). This CDR3 is 15 amino acids long. In germline, CDR1 is SGHTA, CDR2 FQGNSA. V lost 5 bases and J 3 bases, leaving 13 bases between the germline ends. In DNA form, the CDR3 reads TGTGCCAGCAGCAATTACAGGGTTGCTAATGAAAAACTGTTTTTT. It is translated as CASSNYRVANEKLFF.

The chain combines TRBV27 with TRBJ2-2; 8 bases are shared with TRBD2. The CDR3 has 16 residues. After removal of 3 bases from V and 4 bases from J, the junction contained 7 bases not matched to a gene. Per the germline V gene, CDR1 is MNHEY and CDR2 is SMNVEV (reference sequence). CDR3 DNA sequence: TGTGCCAGCAGTTTGCTCGGGAGGGCCGGCACCGGGGAGCTGTTTTTT. Its translation is CASSLLGRAGTGELFF.

This clone was seen just once. This rearrangement joins TRBV2 to TRBJ1-1; 8 nucleotides align to TRBD1. There are 13 residues in the CDR3. Germline-derived CDR1 and CDR2 are SNHLY and FYNNEI. V dropped 4 bases and J dropped 5; count of bases not matched to a gene: 3. The CDR3 sequence: CASSGTGWTEAFF. In nucleotides, the CDR3 is TGTGCCAGCAGTGGGACAGGGTGGACTGAAGCTTTCTTT.

This chain uses TRBV27 with TRBJ2-1; TRBD2 matches at 7 bases. Trimming at V came to 8 bases and at J to 7 bases, leaving 8 bases not matched to a gene. This CDR3 has 13 residues. The germline gives CDR1 MNHEY, CDR2 SMNVEV (reference sequence). The CDR3 spells CASGQLALNEQFF. The CDR3 DNA reads as TGTGCCAGCGGACAACTAGCGTTAAATGAGCAGTTCTTC.

The chain recombines TRBV29-1 with TRBJ2-2; a possible D gene is TRBD2 (6 bases). The germline V and J ends were trimmed by 3 bases and 4 bases, with 6 bases remaining between them. Germline loops: CDR1 SQVTM, CDR2 ANQGSEA. The CDR3 is 12 residues long. The DNA for the CDR3 is TGCAGCGTTGAGCGGGGCACCGGGGAGCTGTTTTTT. Protein sequence: CSVERGTGELFF.

The V and J genes are TRBV27 and TRBJ1-1; TRBD1 aligns across 9 bases. Losses at the gene ends were 2 bases for V and 3 bases for J; bases not matched to a gene: 7. CDR1 is MNHEY, CDR2 SMNVEV, per germline (reference sequence). This CDR3 has 16 amino acids. The DNA for the CDR3 is TGTGCCAGCAGTTTAAGGACAGGGGTAGGGTACACTGAAGCTTTCTTT. Its translation is CASSLRTGVGYTEAFF.

The chain employs TRBV7-9 and TRBJ1-4; TRBD1 is a possible D gene (5 bases). The CDR3 loop spans 15 amino acids. Trimming stripped 1 base from V and 12 bases from J, with 18 bases between. CDR1 SEHNR and CDR2 FQNEAQ come from the germline V gene (reference sequence). The CDR3 sequence: CASSLVVTRGGELFF. In DNA form, the CDR3 reads TGTGCCAGCAGCTTAGTTGTCACGCGCGGGGGGGAACTGTTTTTT.

The chain carries TRBV28 and TRBJ1-1, with 10 bases identical to TRBD1. The CDR3 covers 15 residues. V dropped 6 bases and J dropped 4; count of bases not matched to a gene: 8. Germline CDR1 MDHEN, CDR2 SYDVKM. The CDR3 nucleotides read TGTGCCAGCAGGTGGGGCCGGGACAGGGGCACTGAAGCTTTCTTT. Amino acid sequence: CASRWGRDRGTEAFF.

The J gene is TRBJ1-2, the V gene TRBV15; a weak D match, TRBD1 (5 bases). This CDR3 spans 13 amino acids. Trimming took off 5 bases at V and 8 bases at J, with 15 bases between the two ends. The germline V gene has CDR1 LNHNV and CDR2 YYDKDF (reference sequence). The DNA for the CDR3 is TGTGCCACCAGCGCGAAAGGGGAGGGAGGCTACACCTTC. Translated: CATSAKGEGGYTF.

The V gene is TRBV19, the J gene TRBJ2-7; tentatively, D is TRBD2 (5 bases). CDR1 is LNHDA and CDR2 is SQIVND in the germline V gene (reference sequence). V gave up 7 bases and J gave up 2 bases, with 18 bases separating them. The CDR3 is made up of 15 amino acids. The CDR3 region has the DNA TGTGCCAGTAATACGAGGGCTACCCCTACCTACGAGCAGTACTTC. Amino acids: CASNTRATPTYEQYF.

J is TRBJ1-4 and V is TRBV7-2; a possible D gene is TRBD1 (6 bases). This CDR3 is built from 15 residues. Per the germline V gene, CDR1 is SGHTA and CDR2 is FQGNSA. Trimming stripped 5 bases from V and 3 bases from J, with 13 bases between. The CDR3 DNA reads as TGTGCCAGCAGCAGGACGAACAGGGCTAATGAAAAACTGTTTTTT. This translates into CASSRTNRANEKLFF. The whole variable domain, remainder taken from reference TRBV7-2 and TRBJ1-4, is GAGVSQSPSNKVTEKGKDVELRCDPISGHTALYWYRQSLGQGLEFLIYFQGNSAPDKSGLPSDRFSAERTGGSVSTLTIQRTQQEDSAVYLCASSRTNRANEKLFFGSGTQLSVL.

This clone was counted once. V and J are TRBV5-5 and TRBJ2-1; no definite D call. Germline V gene sequence: CDR1 SGHKS, CDR2 YYEKEE (reference sequence). Trimming took off 4 bases at V and 0 bases at J, with 14 bases between the two ends. CDR3 size: 16 residues. The CDR3 sequence is CASSHLLDGSYNEQFF. The CDR3 DNA sequence: TGTGCCAGCAGCCACCTTCTAGATGGCTCCTACAATGAGCAGTTCTTC.

This clone was seen a handful of times. This sequence joins TRBV5-6 and TRBJ2-7; 12 positions agree with TRBD1. Germline V gene lookup returns CDR1 SGHDT and CDR2 YYEEEE. Unmatched junction bases numbered 1, after V lost 5 bases and J lost 4 bases. CDR3 length equals 13 residues. The CDR3 sequence: CASRGQGAYEQYF. CDR3 in DNA: TGTGCCAGCAGGGGACAGGGGGCGTACGAGCAGTACTTC.

This sequence joins TRBV18 and TRBJ1-2, with 7 positions matching TRBD1. Trimming removed 6 bases from V and 1 base from J; junction bases left unmatched: 5. CDR1 is KGHSH, CDR2 LQKENI, per germline. The CDR3 extends over 14 amino acids. CDR3 amino acids: CASSLRQGNYGYTF. The CDR3 DNA is TGTGCCAGCTCCCTCCGACAGGGTAACTATGGCTACACCTTC.

The CDR3 coding sequence is TGTGCCAGCAGCTTATCCGAGACACTAGCGGTCACCGGGGAGCTGTTTTTT. Protein product: CASSLSETLAVTGELFF. The chain employs TRBV5-6 and TRBJ2-2; TRBD2 agrees at 8 bases. V was clipped by 2 bases and J by 4 bases; unmatched bases: 10. The CDR3 sequence is 17 residues long. The germline V gene encodes CDR1 SGHDT and CDR2 YYEEEE.

This chain connects TRBV18 to TRBJ1-5, with D possibly matching TRBD1 (6 bases). V was pared by 4 bases and J by 7 bases, with 17 bases between. CDR1 is KGHSH and CDR2 is LQKENI in the germline V gene. The CDR3 has 15 amino acids. The CDR3 DNA follows: TGTGCCAGCTCACAGGGGGAGGGAACGGTGCAGCCCCAGCATTTT. The encoded protein is CASSQGEGTVQPQHF.

V gene TRBV7-2 combines with J gene TRBJ1-2; 8 nucleotides line up with TRBD1. This CDR3 is built from 14 residues. Per the germline V gene, CDR1 is SGHTA and CDR2 is FQGNSA. The ends lost 0 bases at V and 7 bases at J; junction bases unmatched: 4. Written as DNA, the CDR3 is TGTGCCAGCAGCTTAGCGCGAGACAGGGGTGGCTACACCTTC. Translation: CASSLARDRGGYTF.

This clone has only one observation. The rearrangement joins TRBV19 to TRBJ1-6; D is uncertain. Germline-derived CDR1 and CDR2 are LNHDA and SQIVND (reference sequence). The CDR3 runs 17 residues. V was shortened by 4 bases and J by 5 bases, with 18 bases between the two germline ends. CDR3: CASSNAVVVTNNSPLHF. The DNA of the CDR3 is TGTGCCAGTAGTAATGCCGTCGTAGTTACGAATAATTCACCCCTCCACTTT. Supplemented by reference TRBV19 and TRBJ1-6, the full variable domain reads DGGITQSPKYLFRKEGQNVTLSCEQNLNHDAMYWYRQDPGQGLRLIYYSQIVNDFQKGDIAEGYSVSREKKESFPLTVTSAQKNPTAFYLCASSNAVVVTNNSPLHFGNGTRLTVT.

The chain recombines TRBV28 with TRBJ2-5; D remains ambiguous. Deletions cut 2 bases from V and 9 bases from J, with 7 bases between. CDR3 length: 11 amino acids. Germline-derived CDR1 and CDR2 are MDHEN and SYDVKM. Here the CDR3 reads CASSLNRAQYF. The CDR3 coding sequence is TGTGCCAGCAGTTTAAACCGGGCCCAGTACTTC.

This chain joins TRBV4-2 and TRBJ1-2, with 9 positions matching TRBD1. The CDR3 spans 15 residues. CDR1 is LGHNA and CDR2 is YNFKEQ in the germline V gene. With 4 bases clipped from V and 8 bases from J, the junction kept 11 bases outside the gene matches. DNA for the CDR3: TGTGCCAGCAGCCCCCTCGACAGGGGGATGACGGGCTACACCTTC. Protein sequence: CASSPLDRGMTGYTF.

The rearrangement joins TRBV4-1 to TRBJ2-2; 10 nucleotides line up with TRBD2. CDR3 length: 16 residues. V trimming: 4 bases; J trimming: 8 bases; junction bases outside the gene matches: 10. Germline CDR1 and CDR2: MGHRA and YSYEKL. CDR3 amino acids: CASSPAVAGGSGELFF. CDR3 coding DNA: TGCGCCAGCAGCCCTGCGGTAGCGGGAGGTTCTGGGGAGCTGTTTTTT.

V gene TRBV6-1 combines with J gene TRBJ2-3; TRBD1 agrees at 9 bases. The CDR3 length is 14 residues. Germline-derived CDR1 and CDR2 are MNHNS and SASEGT. V dropped 6 bases and J dropped 5; count of bases not matched to a gene: 6. CDR3 nucleotides: TGTGCCAGCAGCCTAGACAGGGGGGGAGATACGCAGTATTTT. Its protein is CASSLDRGGDTQYF.

The rearrangement links TRBV28 to TRBJ2-5; 7 nucleotides align to TRBD1. Germline trimming cut 6 bases from V and 5 bases from J; bases unmatched to any gene: 12. CDR1 and CDR2 (germline): MDHEN, SYDVKM. The CDR3 is 15 residues long. The CDR3 reads CASRETGRLGETQYF. Here the CDR3 DNA reads TGTGCCAGCAGAGAGACAGGGCGGTTGGGTGAGACCCAGTACTTC.

This clone was counted a single time. The chain is built from TRBV2 and TRBJ1-4; 7 nucleotides line up with TRBD1. This CDR3 has 14 residues. Germline CDR1 is SNHLY and CDR2 is FYNNEI. V lost 3 bases and J lost 7; bases outside the gene matches: 5. CDR3 coding DNA: TGTGCCAGCAGTGACAGGGGGTTGGCTGAAAAACTGTTTTTT. Amino acids: CASSDRGLAEKLFF.

This clone was recorded a few times. A read error may account for a junction end that differs from germline. V is TRBV6-1 and J is TRBJ2-1; 7 positions match TRBD1. This CDR3 is 14 amino acids long. Looked up from germline, CDR1 is MNHNS and CDR2 is SASEGT. The CDR3 protein is CASSGVTGVRVEVF. CDR3 nucleotide sequence: TGTGCCAGCAGTGGAGTAACAGGGGTACGGGTCGAGGTCTTC.